These 30 T cell receptor beta chains came from one sample sequenced in a study of radiotherapy plus CTLA-4 blockade in lung cancer. Profiling relied on immunoSEQ multiplex PCR, and the TCRdb table lists in-frame clones only, not all of them. The repertoire holds 35,000 to 55,000 clones, with around 70% as singletons. The sample here was peripheral blood, taken from a patient treated with radiotherapy plus ipilimumab. The receptors shown here come from a human donor with non-small cell lung cancer who had a partial response to radiotherapy plus ipilimumab.

This clone came up a few times. The chain employs TRBV19 and TRBJ2-1; 12 nucleotides line up with TRBD2. V shed 2 bases, J shed 7 bases, and the junction held 3 bases outside the gene matches. The germline gives CDR1 LNHDA, CDR2 SQIVND (reference sequence). The CDR3 spans 15 residues. CDR3 sequence: CASSILAGGQNEQFF. In nucleotides, the CDR3 is TGTGCCAGTAGTATACTAGCGGGGGGGCAAAATGAGCAGTTCTTC.

The chain links TRBV7-9 to TRBJ1-1; 7 bases match TRBD1. With 5 bases clipped from V and 0 bases from J, the junction kept 3 bases outside the gene matches. CDR3 length: 14 residues. Germline CDR1 reads SEHNR; CDR2 reads FQNEAQ (reference sequence). CDR3 DNA: TGTGCCAGCAGCGAGGGACAGATGAACACTGAAGCTTTCTTT. Translating gives CASSEGQMNTEAFF.

The chain links TRBV15 to TRBJ2-1; TRBD2 matches 16 bases. The CDR3 is 16 amino acids. Germline CDR1 LNHNV, CDR2 YYDKDF (reference sequence). The V gene end was trimmed by 4 bases and the J gene end by 9 bases; junction bases not matched to a gene: 6. Written as DNA, the CDR3 is TGTGCCACCAGCAAAGGGACTAGCGGGAGGGCCGCTGAGCAGTTCTTC. It specifies CATSKGTSGRAAEQFF.

This clone was seen a few times. The CDR3 reads CASSFSGQKLTFISGNTIYF. The CDR3 DNA reads as TGTGCCAGTAGTTTCTCAGGGCAGAAACTAACCTTCATCTCTGGAAACACCATATATTTT. The chain recombines TRBV19 with TRBJ1-3; D perhaps matches TRBD1 (5 bases). V was pared by 5 bases and J by 0 bases, with 26 bases between. CDR1 is LNHDA, CDR2 SQIVND, per germline (reference sequence). CDR3 length equals 20 residues.

The chain has TRBV28 and TRBJ1-1; no clear D. Trimming pared 6 bases from V and 0 bases from J, leaving 14 bases between. The CDR3 covers 15 residues. From germline, CDR1 is MDHEN and CDR2 SYDVKM. The CDR3 nucleotides read TGTGCCAGCAGCCCCCCGCGCCTCATGAACACTGAAGCTTTCTTT. Its translation: CASSPPRLMNTEAFF.

The J gene is TRBJ1-2, the V gene TRBV5-5; 7 bases line up with TRBD1. Germline V gene data show CDR1 as SGHKS and CDR2 as YYEKEE (reference sequence). V lost 7 bases and J lost 6; bases outside the gene matches: 9. The CDR3 is 13 amino acids. CDR3 region: CASSQGVLNGYTF. CDR3 bases: TGTGCCAGCTCCCAGGGGGTGCTGAATGGCTACACCTTC.

The chain has TRBV9 and TRBJ1-2; 7 bases align to TRBD1. Germline CDR1 SGDLS, CDR2 YYNGEE. This CDR3 is 14 amino acids long. The J segment lost 14 bases and the V segment lost 2 bases, leaving 15 bases of the junction unmatched. CDR3 sequence: CASSVFDRDSRRTF. The CDR3 nucleotides read TGTGCCAGCAGCGTCTTTGACAGGGACTCCCGGAGGACCTTC.

This clone was observed a single time. The V gene is TRBV6-5, the J gene TRBJ1-5; possible D gene TRBD1, 6 bases. The germline V gene encodes CDR1 MNHEY and CDR2 SVGAGI. Trimming stripped 0 bases from V and 6 bases from J, with 12 bases between. The CDR3 is 15 amino acids. The CDR3 loop is CASSYSSRGSQPQHF. As DNA, the CDR3 is TGTGCCAGCAGTTACTCGTCCAGGGGATCTCAGCCCCAGCATTTT.

This clone turned up a few times. This chain uses TRBV19 with TRBJ1-2, with 7 positions matching TRBD1. The CDR3 sequence is 12 residues long. Germline CDR1 is LNHDA and CDR2 is SQIVND (reference sequence). Trimming removed 7 bases from V and 3 bases from J; junction bases left unmatched: 2. The DNA of the CDR3 is TGTGCCAGTAAGGGGGCCTACTATGGCTACACCTTC. This gives the protein CASKGAYYGYTF.

In its sample, this clone was seen a few times. The chain couples TRBV6-6 to TRBJ1-3, with D possibly matching TRBD1 (6 bases). Germline CDR1 MNHNY, CDR2 SVGAGI (reference sequence). V lost 3 bases and J lost 2, with 8 bases in between. CDR3 size: 14 residues. The CDR3 DNA follows: TGTGCCAGCAGTTATACAGGGCCTGGAAACACCATATATTTT. Its protein product is CASSYTGPGNTIYF.

CDR3 sequence (DNA): TGCGCCAGCAGCCTGTACCGGGGAGGGAATGAGCAGTTCTTC. Amino acids: CASSLYRGGNEQFF. The chain has TRBV4-3 and TRBJ2-1, with TRBD2 matching over 7 bases. The CDR3 is made up of 14 amino acids. J was trimmed by 7 bases and V by 4 bases; bases with no gene match: 7. Per germline, CDR1 LGHNA and CDR2 YSLEER.

There are a few counts of this clone. The rearrangement links TRBV14 to TRBJ2-5, with a weak D call TRBD1 (5 bases). This CDR3 comprises 14 residues. The V gene lost 1 base and the J gene lost 3 bases, with 9 bases spanning the gap. From germline, CDR1 is SGHDN and CDR2 FVKESK. CDR3 sequence: CASSQVDSKETQYF. CDR3 DNA: TGTGCCAGCAGCCAAGTTGACAGTAAAGAGACCCAGTACTTC.

This clone was recorded at least ten times. The same CDR3 can be traced to other DNA sequences in this sample. V and J are TRBV27 and TRBJ2-7, with 8 positions matching TRBD1. The germline V gene has CDR1 MNHEY and CDR2 SMNVEV (reference sequence). The CDR3 covers 14 residues. With 5 bases clipped from V and 3 bases from J, the junction kept 6 bases outside the gene matches. Written as DNA, the CDR3 is TGTGCCAGCAGTCTCCAGGGGGCGAACTACGAGCAGTACTTC. This sequence encodes CASSLQGANYEQYF.

The chain's CDR3 is CASSFAPDRARNEQFF. CDR3 DNA: TGCGCCAGCAGCTTTGCCCCTGACAGGGCGAGGAATGAGCAGTTCTTC. The chain couples TRBV5-1 to TRBJ2-1; 7 bases agree with TRBD1. V dropped 2 bases and J dropped 7; count of bases not matched to a gene: 12. The CDR3 has 16 residues. The germline V gene encodes CDR1 SGHRS and CDR2 YFSETQ.

The rearrangement links TRBV28 to TRBJ1-5, with a weak D call TRBD1 (5 bases). CDR3 size: 13 residues. CDR1 and CDR2 (germline): MDHEN, SYDVKM. Trimming left V 8 bases short and J 3 bases short, with 11 bases between. The CDR3 bases are TGTGCCAGCCCCGGGACTTCCAATCAGCCCCAGCATTTT. As protein: CASPGTSNQPQHF.

The chain employs TRBV5-4 and TRBJ2-3, with D tentatively TRBD2 (5 bases). V lost 4 bases and J lost 4, with 19 bases in between. The length of the CDR3 is 16 residues. Germline assignment: CDR1 SGHNT and CDR2 YYREEE (reference sequence). CDR3 DNA sequence: TGTGCCAGCAGCCCGCCGTGGGTGGGAGCGTCAGATACGCAGTATTTT. This codes for CASSPPWVGASDTQYF.

This chain connects TRBV7-9 to TRBJ1-5; maybe TRBD1 (5 bases). Germline V gene sequence: CDR1 SEHNR, CDR2 FQNEAQ (reference sequence). V was pared by 5 bases and J by 9 bases, with 14 bases between. The CDR3 extends over 13 amino acids. CDR3 DNA: TGTGCCAGCAGCCCCGGACAAGGGCGGCCCCAGCATTTT. Amino acid sequence: CASSPGQGRPQHF.

The V gene is TRBV25-1, the J gene TRBJ2-7; TRBD1 matches at 9 bases. The CDR3 is 14 amino acids. The germline V gene has CDR1 MGHDK and CDR2 SYGVNS. The V segment lost 3 bases and the J segment 7 bases; nucleotides outside the gene matches: 7. The CDR3 bases are TGTGCCAGCAGTGAGGGGACAGGGCTACGTGAGCAGTACTTC. It codes for CASSEGTGLREQYF.

The rearrangement joins TRBV5-6 to TRBJ1-5; D call uncertain. Germline-derived CDR1 and CDR2 are SGHDT and YYEEEE. V was clipped by 2 bases and J by 4 bases, with 4 bases between them. The CDR3 loop spans 12 amino acids. CDR3 DNA sequence: TGTGCCAGCAGCTTTAGTAATCAGCCCCAGCATTTT. Residues: CASSFSNQPQHF. Looking up the rest from reference TRBV5-6 and TRBJ1-5 gives the full variable domain: DAGVTQSPTHLIKTRGQQVTLRCSPKSGHDTVSWYQQALGQGPQFIFQYYEEEERQRGNFPDRFSGHQFPNYSSELNVNALLLGDSALYLCASSFSNQPQHFGDGTRLSIL.

This sequence joins TRBV7-2 and TRBJ2-2; D is uncertain. Trimming stripped 3 bases from V and 6 bases from J, with 8 bases between. This CDR3 is built from 13 residues. Per germline, CDR1 SGHTA and CDR2 FQGNSA. The CDR3, as DNA: TGTGCCAGCAGCTTCCAGGTCCCCGGGGAGCTGTTTTTT. It encodes CASSFQVPGELFF.

The chain is built from TRBV30 and TRBJ1-3; D ambiguous. Looked up from germline, CDR1 is GTSNPN and CDR2 is SVGIG (reference sequence). CDR3 length: 13 amino acids. V was trimmed by 3 bases and J by 0 bases, leaving 6 bases between them. CDR3 sequence: CAWSPVSGNTIYF. CDR3 nucleotides: TGTGCCTGGAGCCCCGTCTCTGGAAACACCATATATTTT.

By share, this clone ranks as medium-sized (0.01 to 0.1%). Its ends do not fully match the called genes, so a read error is possible. The chain combines TRBV6-5 with TRBJ1-4, with D perhaps matching TRBD1 (5 bases). Germline assignment: CDR1 MNHEY and CDR2 SVGAGI. The CDR3 loop spans 12 amino acids. CDR3 loop: CASRGTTEKLFF. CDR3 coding DNA: TGTGCCAGCAGGGGGACTACTGAAAAACTGTTTTTT.

This sequence joins TRBV6-9 and TRBJ2-5, with 9 nucleotides matching TRBD1. The CDR3 extends over 15 amino acids. The germline V gene encodes CDR1 MNHGY and CDR2 SVAAGI. Trimming took 3 bases from V and 0 from J; bases not matched to a gene: 2. In DNA, the CDR3 is TGTGCCAGCAGTTACAGGGACAGGGACCAAGAGACCCAGTACTTC. Translating gives CASSYRDRDQETQYF.

The rearrangement links TRBV7-3 to TRBJ2-2; tentative D call: TRBD1 (5 bases). The CDR3 sequence is 15 residues long. Germline values: CDR1 SGHTA, CDR2 FQGTGA. V shed 7 bases and J shed 1 base, with 13 bases lying between them. The chain's CDR3 is CASTLTGGNTGELFF. In DNA form, the CDR3 reads TGTGCCAGCACCCTAACAGGCGGGAACACCGGGGAGCTGTTTTTT.

The V and J genes are TRBV18 and TRBJ2-1, with 8 positions matching TRBD2. Losses at the gene ends were 6 bases for V and 8 bases for J; bases not matched to a gene: 15. The CDR3 contains 16 residues. In germline, CDR1 is KGHSH, CDR2 LQKENI. The CDR3 DNA sequence: TGTGCCAGCTCGCCTAGTCGGAGCGGGAGCGGGGATGAGCAGTTCTTC. Amino acids: CASSPSRSGSGDEQFF.

V usage is TRBV6-5 and J usage is TRBJ2-3; possibly TRBD2 for D (6 bases). The V end lost 7 bases, the J end lost 4 bases, and 15 bases lay between the germline ends. Germline CDR1 reads MNHEY; CDR2 reads SVGAGI. The CDR3 has 14 amino acids. Here the CDR3 reads CASNPGEAADTQYF. The CDR3 DNA is TGTGCCAGCAATCCGGGGGAAGCCGCAGATACGCAGTATTTT.

The V call is TRBV10-3, the J call TRBJ2-5, with 8 bases that match TRBD2. V was pared by 10 bases and J by 1 base, with 11 bases of the junction left unmatched. The germline gives CDR1 ENHRY, CDR2 SYGVKD. The length of the CDR3 is 15 residues. CDR3 DNA: TGTGCCAGCAACAACCTCGGGGGGGGCCAAGAGACCCAGTACTTC. Protein product: CASNNLGGGQETQYF.

The gene calls are TRBV30 and TRBJ1-2; unclear D gene. This CDR3 comprises 13 residues. Trimming cost V 4 bases and J 2 bases, with 11 bases left between them. Germline V gives CDR1 GTSNPN, CDR2 SVGIG (reference sequence). The CDR3 DNA is TGTGCCTGGAAAAAAGTCAGAAACTATGGCTACACCTTC. Its protein product is CAWKKVRNYGYTF. The entire variable domain, with the rest obtained from reference TRBV30 and TRBJ1-2, is as follows: SQTIHQWPATLVQPVGSPLSLECTVEGTSNPNLYWYRQAAGRGLQLLFYSVGIGQISSEVPQNLSASRPQDRQFILSSKKLLLSDSGFYLCAWKKVRNYGYTFGSGTRLTVV.

The CDR3 DNA reads TGTGCCAGCAGCTTGGCCAGGGGGATTTGGCGCTACGAGCAGTACTTC. The encoded protein is CASSLARGIWRYEQYF. This rearrangement joins TRBV5-4 to TRBJ2-7, with 7 bases that match TRBD1. This CDR3 spans 16 amino acids. Germline values: CDR1 SGHNT, CDR2 YYREEE (reference sequence). V lost 0 bases and J lost 3; bases outside the gene matches: 9.

CDR3 coding DNA: TGCGCCAGCAGCGCCCCAGACAGGGGGCGCAATAATGAGCAGTTCTTC. The encoded protein is CASSAPDRGRNNEQFF. The rearrangement uses TRBV4-1 and TRBJ2-1; 10 bases fit TRBD1. With 5 bases clipped from V and 7 bases from J, the junction kept 11 bases outside the gene matches. Germline CDR1 is MGHRA and CDR2 is YSYEKL. This CDR3 contains 16 residues.